This T cell receptor beta chain was sequenced during a study of blood T cell repertoires in COVID-19. Residents of over 20 US areas, aged roughly 18 to 89 years, made up the participants. This CDR3 comprises 14 residues. Trimming left V 3 bases short and J 1 base short, with 12 bases between. The germline V gene has CDR1 DFQATT and CDR2 SNEGSKA (reference sequence). TCRdb's copy holds only in-frame clones and misses some; the assay was immunoSEQ multiplex PCR. In the table there are around 250,000 clones, around 89% of which are singletons. Source material: PBMCs or T cells enriched from blood (not recorded which). This TCR came from a woman aged 40 to 50 with acute COVID-19. The chain links TRBV20-1 to TRBJ2-5; D might be TRBD1 (5 bases). Here the CDR3 reads CSASVGPGQETQYF. DNA for the CDR3: TGCAGTGCTAGTGTGGGGCCAGGCCAAGAGACCCAGTACTTC.